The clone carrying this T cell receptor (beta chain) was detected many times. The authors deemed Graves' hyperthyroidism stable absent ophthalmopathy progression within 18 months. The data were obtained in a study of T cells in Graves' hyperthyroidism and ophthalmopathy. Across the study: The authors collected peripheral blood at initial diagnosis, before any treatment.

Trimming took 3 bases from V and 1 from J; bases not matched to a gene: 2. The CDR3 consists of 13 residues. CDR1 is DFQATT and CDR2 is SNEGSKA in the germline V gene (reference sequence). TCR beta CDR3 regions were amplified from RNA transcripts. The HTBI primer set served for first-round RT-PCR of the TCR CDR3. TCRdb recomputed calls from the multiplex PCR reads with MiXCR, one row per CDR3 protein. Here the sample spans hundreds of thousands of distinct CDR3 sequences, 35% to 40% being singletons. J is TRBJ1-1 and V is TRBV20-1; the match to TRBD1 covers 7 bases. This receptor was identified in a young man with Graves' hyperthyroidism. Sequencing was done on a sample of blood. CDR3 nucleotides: TGCAGTGCTAGGGGACAGCCGAACACTGAAGCTTTCTTT. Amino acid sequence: CSARGQPNTEAFF.